Listed here is a single TCR beta chain. The data were taken from a study of blood T cell repertoires in COVID-19. Looking at the study overall: Material from acute and convalescent COVID-19 was sourced from the United States, Italy and Spain. T cells, B-cell-depleted T cells, or PBMCs provided the cDNA or gDNA that served as material.

Germline V lookup: CDR1 SGHTA, CDR2 FQGNSA. Trimming cost V 5 bases and J 3 bases, with 14 bases left between them. The CDR3 is 15 residues long. Original methodology: Quantification of nucleated cells was approximated via reference gene primer amplification. The assay was immunoSEQ multiplex PCR, and TCRdb's table has in-frame clones only and misses some. The V and J calls and clone size come from that table; D and trimming were worked out from the DNA. The sample carries roughly 210,000 clones, around 89% recorded once. Input material: peripheral blood. The V call is TRBV7-2, the J call TRBJ1-3, with D tentatively TRBD1 (5 bases). This sequence originates from a man between 65 and 85 years old with acute or convalescent COVID-19. CDR3 sequence: CASSPLGASGNTIYF. CDR3 in DNA: TGTGCCAGCAGCCCCCTAGGGGCCAGTGGAAACACCATATATTTT.